A selection of T cell receptor beta chains follows, all from one sample in a study of T cell responses to AZD1222 COVID-19 vaccine. Assay used: immunoSEQ multiplex PCR; TCRdb lists only in-frame clones, some missing. The repertoire consists of under 150,000 clones, with approximately 88% occurring once and the leading ten covering less than 6.5%. Sequences were derived from peripheral blood, sampled 28 days after the second AZD1222 dose. The source is an adult who received the AZD1222 COVID-19 vaccine. CDR3s include the opening cysteine and the closing phenylalanine or tryptophan.

v_call	j_call	cdr3_aa
TRBV4-3	TRBJ1-6	CASSQEWLSSYNSPLHF
TRBV18	TRBJ2-1	CASSPGTGGFEQFF
TRBV6-5	TRBJ1-1	CASNGGSEAFF
TRBV4-3	TRBJ2-4	CASSQDTGGRIQYF
TRBV27	TRBJ2-7	CARPGRGLTGYEQYF
TRBV3-1/TRBV3-2	TRBJ1-1	CASSQGLKVSGAFF
TRBV28	TRBJ2-7	CASSSVVLGYEQYF
TRBV5-1	TRBJ1-1	CASSLERLAPGQGSRFLTEAFF
TRBV6-4	TRBJ1-1	CASSPREGGTEAFF
TRBV5-1	TRBJ2-3	CASSVTRKTDTQYF
TRBV11-2	TRBJ2-7	CASSLGTGPSYEQYF
TRBV27	TRBJ1-6	CASSLDRESSPLHF
TRBV24-1	TRBJ1-2	CATSDSLGYTF
TRBV3-1/TRBV3-2	TRBJ2-7	CASSRAQLVYEQYF
TRBV6-5	TRBJ2-7	CASSWDSGTASYEQYF
TRBV7-2	TRBJ1-2	CASSISDRAYGYTF
TRBV7-9	TRBJ2-5	CASSPGTSGGARETQYF
TRBV20-1	TRBJ2-1	CSARSVNEQFF
TRBV29-1	TRBJ2-5	CSVGVQGGKQETQYF
TRBV5-1	TRBJ1-2	CASSQGQGMGGYTF
TRBV7-2	TRBJ2-7	CASSFSRETYEQYF
TRBV10-3	TRBJ1-1	CAIRQGALNTEAFF
TRBV7-9	TRBJ2-4	CASSSERVGNIQYF
TRBV7-2	TRBJ2-7	CASSQGQPYEQYF
TRBV25-1	TRBJ2-7	CASSVAGFSYEQYF
TRBV6-2/TRBV6-3	TRBJ1-1	CASSYGTAAFF
TRBV4-1	TRBJ2-1	CASSYTRTAGDEQFF
TRBV6-5	TRBJ1-2	CASRTDPYGYTF
TRBV28	TRBJ1-2	CASSSGGAYGYTF
TRBV15	TRBJ1-5	CATSRDLGGYQPQHF
TRBV5-1	TRBJ2-7	CASSLPGTSGRGSSYEQYF
TRBV11-2	TRBJ1-6	CASSSTVLNSPLHF
TRBV5-4	TRBJ1-1	CASSLTRGNTEAFF
TRBV28	TRBJ1-6	CASSFRENSPLHF
TRBV5-1	TRBJ2-7	CASSGGQGGSYEQYF
TRBV7-9	TRBJ2-5	CASSSPGPWETQYF
TRBV7-2	TRBJ2-3	CASSLVHQPTDTQYF
TRBV4-1	TRBJ1-3	CASSQPTATGNTIYF
TRBV5-8	TRBJ2-1	CASSHLYNEQFF
TRBV19	TRBJ1-5	CASGQGRRNQPQHF
TRBV3-1/TRBV3-2	TRBJ1-6	CATQDRVKSPLHF
TRBV27	TRBJ1-2	CASSLNGANYGYTF
TRBV6-5	TRBJ1-5	CASSYRYESNQPQHF
TRBV5-5	TRBJ1-4	CASSSGQNEKLFF
TRBV14	TRBJ2-7	CASRETGTGRYEQYF
TRBV5-1	TRBJ2-7	CASSLAGIGYEQYF
TRBV6-2/TRBV6-3	TRBJ2-7	CASSYDRGLYEQYF
TRBV11-2	TRBJ2-1	CASSLAGTNEQFF
TRBV2	TRBJ2-3	CASSEWGITDTQYF
TRBV27	TRBJ2-3	CASSLYQAGPGLAGTDTQYF
TRBV19	TRBJ2-7	CASSPPGHRAYEQYF
TRBV27	TRBJ1-2	CASSSAGHAYGYTF
TRBV12-3/TRBV12-4	TRBJ2-5	CATMTSGQETQYF